A selection of T cell receptor beta chains follows, all from one sample in a study of T cells expressing NK-cell markers. TCRdb reprocessed the 5' RACE reads and keeps a single row for each CDR3 protein, giving no DNA. The table lists a few hundred thousand distinct CDR3 sequences. Input material: blood T cells: a sorted CD56 or NKG2C T cell subset, CD4+ or CD8+ T cells, or bulk PBMC T cells (not recorded which). The receptors stem from a man aged 18 to 69 in good health. CDR3s include the opening cysteine and the closing phenylalanine or tryptophan.

j_gene: TRBJ2-7
v_gene: TRBV7-2
len: 16
CDR3aa: CASSRRGTPTSYEQYF

j_gene: TRBJ2-2
v_gene: TRBV19
len: 16
CDR3aa: CASNPPWGANTGELFF

j_gene: TRBJ1-5
v_gene: TRBV7-9
len: 14
CDR3aa: CASSQGFSNQPQHF

j_gene: TRBJ2-1
v_gene: TRBV28
len: 15
CDR3aa: CASLRRTGVYNEQFF

j_gene: TRBJ1-5
v_gene: TRBV15
len: 16
CDR3aa: CATSRAGQGSNQPQHF

j_gene: TRBJ2-3
v_gene: TRBV5-1
len: 15
CDR3aa: CASSFREGTTDTQYF

j_gene: TRBJ1-6
v_gene: TRBV7-9
len: 16
CDR3aa: CASSLGRGENNSPLHF

j_gene: TRBJ1-1
v_gene: TRBV28
len: 17
CDR3aa: CASRTPGYAYLNTEAFF

j_gene: TRBJ1-2
v_gene: TRBV18
len: 16
CDR3aa: CASSPRSGVSNYGYTF

j_gene: TRBJ1-2
v_gene: TRBV7-2
len: 16
CDR3aa: CASSRQTLGANYGYTF

j_gene: TRBJ2-6
v_gene: TRBV20-1
len: 15
CDR3aa: CSARAPHSGANVLTF